These 19 T cell receptor beta chains were sequenced from one sample in a study of tumor-infiltrating lymphocytes in primary liver carcinoma. Out of unsorted whole blood came the blood RNA, and germline DNA was extracted as well. The input was around 530 ng total RNA; TCR beta cDNA was made from it with a constant-region primer. Libraries of TCR beta came from three nested multiplex PCR rounds with slightly modified ARM-PCR. The opening two PCR rounds, 10 cycles each, paired TRBV1-TRBV30 forward primers with a C-beta reverse primer. TCRdb reanalysed the multiplex PCR reads using MiXCR and keeps one entry per CDR3 protein. Of more than 150,000 distinct CDR3 sequences in the sample, over 50% were seen once. Sequences were obtained from peripheral blood. These receptors were taken from a man aged 40-49 years with primary liver carcinoma and hepatitis B virus infection.

About this clonotype itself: Mismatch with germline at one junction end may stem from a read error. The J gene is TRBJ1-5, the V gene TRBV12-3 or TRBV12-4, with unresolved D. The CDR3 contains 15 residues. This CDR3 reads CVSTEGRQGNQPQHF. The CDR3 coding sequence is TGTGTCAGCACCGAGGGTAGGCAGGGCAATCAGCCCCAGCATTTT.

About this clonotype: A read error may be the cause here, since a much bigger clone is one base away. The chain joins TRBV29-1 to TRBJ2-5; 7 nucleotides agree with TRBD2. Germline V gene data show CDR1 as SQVTM and CDR2 as ANQGSEA. This CDR3 has 12 amino acids. CDR3 nucleotide sequence: TGCAGCGTTGGGGGGGGTCAAGGGACCCAGTACTTC. The encoded protein is CSVGGGQGTQYF. The full variable domain, rest sourced from reference TRBV29-1 and TRBJ2-5, is SAVISQKPSRDICQRGTSLTIQCQVDSQVTMMFWYRQQPGQSLTLIATANQGSEATYESGFVIDKFPISRPNLTFSTLTVSNMSPEDSSIYLCSVGGGQGTQYFGPGTRLLVL.

Worth noting for this clonotype: Compared with germline, one end of the junction differs, possibly owing to a read error. V is TRBV6-6 and J is TRBJ2-7, with D uncertain. The CDR3 runs 14 residues. Germline lookup yields CDR1 MNHNY and CDR2 SVGAGI (reference sequence). CDR3 sequence: CANSYSSQPYEQYF. The CDR3 DNA reads as TGTGCCAACAGTTACTCGAGCCAACCCTACGAGCAGTACTTC.

Regarding this clonotype: Germline is not matched at one junction end, which may reflect a read error. V usage is TRBV29-1 and J usage is TRBJ2-2; 8 bases map to TRBD1. The germline V gene has CDR1 SQVTM and CDR2 ANQGSEA. The CDR3 loop spans 16 amino acids. This CDR3 reads CSVELTRTGRTGELFF. For the CDR3, the DNA is TGCAGTGTTGAACTGACCAGGACAGGGCGCACCGGGGAGCTGTTTTTT.

Comments on this clonotype: Being one base from a much bigger clone, this may be a read error. The chain recombines TRBV11-1 with TRBJ2-3; no reliable D call. Germline lookup yields CDR1 SGHAT and CDR2 FQDESV (reference sequence). The CDR3 extends over 13 amino acids. CDR3 DNA sequence: TGTGCCCGCAGCCCGTGGGGCACAGATACGCAGTATTTT. This translates into CARSPWGTDTQYF.

About this clonotype itself: At one boundary the junction diverges from the germline segment, which might be a read error. V usage is TRBV29-1 and J usage is TRBJ1-4; no clear D. The CDR3 extends over 15 amino acids. Per germline, CDR1 SQVTM and CDR2 ANQGSEA. Written as DNA, the CDR3 is TGTAGCGTTGTCTCGATCCAGGAGACTAATGAAAAACTGTTTTTT. The encoded protein is CSVVSIQETNEKLFF.

The J gene is TRBJ2-7, the V gene TRBV11-2; 8 bases are a match to TRBD1. Trimming took 0 bases from V and 3 from J; bases not matched to a gene: 7. Germline V gene sequence: CDR1 SGHAT, CDR2 FQNNGV. This CDR3 contains 16 residues. In DNA form, the CDR3 reads TGTGCCAGCAGCTTAGACCTTCTTGGACAGGGCTACGAGCAGTACTTC. Protein sequence: CASSLDLLGQGYEQYF.

V usage is TRBV4-1 and J usage is TRBJ1-5; 7 bases match TRBD1. The CDR3 extends over 16 amino acids. Trimming took 1 base from V and 5 from J; bases not matched to a gene: 8. Germline lookup yields CDR1 MGHRA and CDR2 YSYEKL. CDR3 coding DNA: TGCGCCAGCAGCCAAGGACAGGGTGCGAAGGATCAGCCCCAGCATTTT. This gives the protein CASSQGQGAKDQPQHF.

As to this clonotype: A single base separates this from a much larger clone, so it may be a read error. The V call is TRBV6-5, the J call TRBJ2-1; TRBD1 or TRBD2 may be the D gene (6 bases each). The CDR3 loop spans 16 amino acids. Germline V gene sequence: CDR1 MNHEY, CDR2 SVGAGI. This CDR3 is CASGYSKGGSGNEQFF. CDR3 nucleotides: TGTGCCAGCGGTTACTCGAAGGGGGGTTCAGGTAATGAGCAGTTCTTC.

This chain links TRBV11-2 with TRBJ2-3, with D perhaps matching TRBD1 or TRBD2 (6 bases each). The germline V gene has CDR1 SGHAT and CDR2 FQNNGV. The CDR3 runs to 16 residues. Trimming left V 0 bases short and J 3 bases short, with 13 bases between. The CDR3 DNA is TGTGCCAGCAGCTTAGATGAGGGGGGCCTAACAGATACGCAGTATTTT. It translates to CASSLDEGGLTDTQYF. The whole variable domain, remainder taken from reference TRBV11-2 and TRBJ2-3, is EAGVAQSPRYKIIEKRQSVAFWCNPISGHATLYWYQQILGQGPKLLIQFQNNGVVDDSQLPKDRFSAERLKGVDSTLKIQPAKLEDSAVYLCASSLDEGGLTDTQYFGPGTRLTVL.

The table lists this clonotype with a few counts. The gene calls are TRBV11-2 and TRBJ2-5, with D uncertain. The CDR3 totals 14 residues. Germline V lookup: CDR1 SGHAT, CDR2 FQNNGV. Trimming removed 6 bases at V and 4 bases at J, with 15 bases between. The CDR3 bases are TGTGCCAGCAGTCACATCAGTCTGGGAGAGACCCAGTACTTC. Amino acid sequence: CASSHISLGETQYF. Full variable domain (missing parts from reference TRBV11-2 and TRBJ2-5): EAGVAQSPRYKIIEKRQSVAFWCNPISGHATLYWYQQILGQGPKLLIQFQNNGVVDDSQLPKDRFSAERLKGVDSTLKIQPAKLEDSAVYLCASSHISLGETQYFGPGTRLLVL.

As DNA, the CDR3 is TGTGCCAGCAGTCCCCCCATGAGGGAGACCCAGTACTTC. It codes for CASSPPMRETQYF. The V gene is TRBV12-3 or TRBV12-4, the J gene TRBJ2-5, with no clear D. This CDR3 comprises 13 residues. V was pared by 5 bases and J by 5 bases, with 12 bases between.

Note on this clonotype: A much larger clone differs by one base, so this may be a read error. The chain is built from TRBV11-1 and TRBJ1-1; no reliable D call. Germline assignment: CDR1 SGHAT and CDR2 FQDESV (reference sequence). CDR3 length: 12 amino acids. CDR3 coding DNA: TGTGCCAGCAACTTATCCTACACTGAAGCTTTCTTT. Amino acids: CASNLSYTEAFF. Full variable domain (rest looked up from reference TRBV11-1 and TRBJ1-1): EAEVAQSPRYKITEKSQAVAFWCDPISGHATLYWYRQILGQGPELLVQFQDESVVDDSQLPKDRFSAERLKGVDSTLKIQPAELGDSAMYLCASNLSYTEAFFGQGTRLTVV.

With regard to this clonotype: This may arise from a read error, as a much more abundant clone is one base away. The V call is TRBV11-2, the J call TRBJ2-1; D remains unclear. The V and J ends lost 5 bases and 9 bases respectively, with 14 bases between them. The CDR3 spans 13 residues. Per germline, CDR1 SGHAT and CDR2 FQNNGV. The CDR3 protein is CASSPGRHSEQFF. The CDR3 nucleotides read TGTGCCAGCAGCCCCGGACGCCACAGTGAGCAGTTCTTC.

On this clonotype: The missing conserved phenylalanine or tryptophan at the end of this CDR3 makes a read error likely. The rearrangement links TRBV6-6 to TRBJ1-3; no firm D call. Germline V lookup: CDR1 MNHNY, CDR2 SVGAGI (reference sequence). CDR3 length: 15 amino acids. The ends were cut back, 2 bases at V and 0 bases at J, with 8 bases in the middle. The CDR3 sequence is CASSYTGDSGNTIYL. In DNA form, the CDR3 reads TGTGCCAGCAGTTACACCGGCGACTCTGGAAACACCATATATCTT.

The genes are TRBV5-4 and TRBJ2-5; 8 positions match TRBD1. The V segment lost 5 bases and the J segment 2 bases; nucleotides outside the gene matches: 5. The CDR3 is made up of 14 amino acids. Germline CDR1 and CDR2: SGHNT and YYREEE (reference sequence). CDR3 loop: CASRFYRGQETQYF. The CDR3 DNA follows: TGTGCCAGCAGATTCTACAGGGGGCAAGAGACCCAGTACTTC.

The table lists this clonotype with a count of one. A read error may produce the germline difference seen at one junction end. V is TRBV6-1 and J is TRBJ2-6, with 10 bases aligning to TRBD2. Germline V gene data show CDR1 as MNHNS and CDR2 as SASEGT. CDR3 size: 16 residues. The CDR3 spells CASKPSGSGGANLLTF. In DNA, the CDR3 is TGTGCCAGCAAGCCTAGCGGGAGCGGGGGGGCCAACCTCCTGACTTTC.

Concerning this clonotype itself: Germline is not matched at one junction end, which may reflect a read error. The rearrangement links TRBV7-9 to TRBJ2-1, with 7 bases aligning to TRBD2. The CDR3 totals 13 residues. Germline CDR1 reads SEHNR; CDR2 reads FQNEAQ (reference sequence). The CDR3 DNA reads TGTGCCAACAGCCCAGGGACTACAAATGAGCAGTTCTTC. It encodes CANSPGTTNEQFF. The full variable domain, its missing parts supplied by reference TRBV7-9 and TRBJ2-1, is DTGVSQNPRHKITKRGQNVTFRCDPISEHNRLYWYRQTLGQGPEFLTYFQNEAQLEKSRLLSDRFSAERPKGSFSTLEIQRTEQGDSAMYLCANSPGTTNEQFFGPGTRLTVL.

Points on this clonotype: Its ends do not fully match the called genes, so a read error is possible. The chain recombines TRBV29-1 with TRBJ2-7; D is ambiguous. Germline V gene data show CDR1 as SQVTM and CDR2 as ANQGSEA. CDR3 length: 11 residues. This CDR3 reads CSVQQSYEHYF. DNA of the CDR3: TGCAGCGTTCAACAGTCCTACGAGCATTACTTC.